Following are 32 T cell receptor beta chains from one sample sequenced in a study of early T cells in non-severe SARS-CoV-2 infection. Using its own MiXCR run on the 5' RACE reads, TCRdb lists one record per CDR3 protein. The sample shows 23,000 or so distinct CDR3 sequences, nearly 5.5% of them seen only once. Sequencing input: whole blood. These receptors were obtained from an adult who was a healthcare worker with PCR-confirmed SARS-CoV-2 infection or an uninfected control (not recorded which).

This clonotype was detected many times. This chain connects TRBV20-1 to TRBJ1-5, with D unresolved. CDR1 and CDR2 from the germline V gene are DFQATT and SNEGSKA (reference sequence). The CDR3 extends over 13 amino acids. Between the trimmed V and J ends, which lost 3 bases and 3 bases, there was a span of 9 bases. In nucleotides, the CDR3 is TGCAGTGCTAGCGGCCGCCCCAATCAGCCCCAGCATTTT. This encodes CSASGRPNQPQHF.

This clonotype has more than one count but fewer than ten. The chain uses TRBV11-2 and TRBJ2-3; the D gene is possibly TRBD1 (6 bases). Germline values: CDR1 SGHAT, CDR2 FQNNGV. The CDR3 has 16 amino acids. V was cut by 5 bases and J by 2 bases, with 17 bases left in between. The CDR3 nucleotides are TGTGCCAGCAGCCCACCGAGGGGGTACAACACAGATACGCAGTATTTT. Amino acids: CASSPPRGYNTDTQYF.

The table lists this clonotype with many counts. This chain connects TRBV28 to TRBJ2-7; D ambiguous. The V and J ends lost 5 bases and 4 bases respectively, with 6 bases between them. The CDR3 length is 11 residues. Germline V gene sequence: CDR1 MDHEN, CDR2 SYDVKM. The CDR3 DNA follows: TGTGCCAGCAGTCCATATTACGAGCAGTACTTC. This encodes CASSPYYEQYF.

This clonotype appeared many times. The genes are TRBV4-3 and TRBJ2-7; tentatively, D is TRBD1 (6 bases). Trimming left V 0 bases short and J 5 bases short, with 14 bases between. CDR3 length: 15 residues. From germline, CDR1 is LGHNA and CDR2 YSLEER. CDR3 region: CASSQDLRTADEQYF. Here the CDR3 DNA reads TGCGCCAGCAGCCAAGATTTGAGGACAGCAGACGAGCAGTACTTC.

This clonotype was recorded many times. The rearrangement links TRBV15 to TRBJ2-7, with TRBD1 as a possible D gene (7 bases). Trimming took off 5 bases at V and 3 bases at J, with 20 bases between the two ends. The germline V gene has CDR1 LNHNV and CDR2 YYDKDF (reference sequence). The CDR3 length is 16 residues. CDR3 region: CATSLGGGGGNYEQYV. CDR3 DNA: TGTGCCACCAGCTTAGGAGGGGGCGGAGGGAACTACGAGCAGTACGTC.

V is TRBV6-2 or TRBV6-3 and J is TRBJ2-4; D is ambiguous. Germline V gene data show CDR1 as MNHEY and CDR2 as SVGEGT. The V gene lost 2 bases and the J gene lost 7 bases, with 6 bases spanning the gap. The CDR3 consists of 12 residues. The CDR3 coding sequence is TGTGCCAGCAGTTACGCTGGGAACATTCAGTACTTC. Translation gives CASSYAGNIQYF.

A few counts support this clonotype. The chain recombines TRBV9 with TRBJ2-2; no firm D call. V was pared by 2 bases and J by 8 bases, with 10 bases between. This CDR3 region has 13 residues. Germline loops: CDR1 SGDLS, CDR2 YYNGEE. The DNA for the CDR3 is TGTGCCAGCAGCGTTGTAGGTTCGGGGGAGCTGTTTTTT. Protein product: CASSVVGSGELFF.

With respect to this clonotype: This may arise from a read error, as a much more abundant clone is one base away. The J gene is TRBJ1-1, the V gene TRBV27, with a weak D call TRBD1 (5 bases). The germline CDR1 and CDR2 sequences are MNHEY and SMNVEV (reference sequence). Trimming took 3 bases from V and 1 from J, leaving 9 bases between them. The CDR3 is 14 amino acids. The CDR3 region is CASSLGRGNTEAFF. The CDR3 bases are TGTGCCAGCAGTTTGGGACGGGGGAACACTGAAGCTTTCTTT.

This clonotype occurred many times. The chain recombines TRBV7-9 with TRBJ2-1; D is perhaps TRBD1 (5 bases). Germline assignment: CDR1 SEHNR and CDR2 FQNEAQ (reference sequence). The CDR3 length is 14 residues. Trimming removed 1 base from V and 8 bases from J, with 12 bases in between. CDR3 sequence reads: CASSLVGRAHEQFF. The CDR3 region has the DNA TGTGCCAGCAGCTTAGTCGGCAGGGCCCATGAGCAGTTCTTC.

This clonotype was detected ten times or more. In nucleotides, the CDR3 is TGTGCCAGCAGTTTATGGACTAGTGTTTTGGAGACCCAGTACTTC. Its translation is CASSLWTSVLETQYF. This chain connects TRBV28 to TRBJ2-5, with a possible D match to TRBD2 (6 bases). The CDR3 runs 15 residues. Germline-derived CDR1 and CDR2 are MDHEN and SYDVKM. Trimming took off 0 bases at V and 5 bases at J, with 13 bases between the two ends.

This clonotype was detected many times. The chain uses TRBV10-3 and TRBJ1-1; D remains ambiguous. Trimming shortened V by 0 bases and J by 3 bases, and 11 bases separated the two germline ends. Germline V gene lookup returns CDR1 ENHRY and CDR2 SYGVKD. The CDR3 consists of 15 residues. The CDR3 reads CAISESMEGYTEAFF. The CDR3 DNA sequence: TGTGCCATCAGTGAGTCGATGGAGGGATACACTGAAGCTTTCTTT.

This clonotype was found a few times. The rearrangement joins TRBV28 to TRBJ1-2, with 7 positions matching TRBD1. V lost 4 bases and J lost 6; bases outside the gene matches: 2. Germline-derived CDR1 and CDR2 are MDHEN and SYDVKM. The CDR3 runs 12 residues. The CDR3 loop is CASSSQGDGYTF. The CDR3 nucleotides are TGTGCCAGCAGTTCTCAGGGGGATGGCTACACCTTC.

This clonotype occurred many times. The V gene is TRBV5-6, the J gene TRBJ2-2; 8 positions match TRBD1. The CDR3 has 16 amino acids. Germline CDR1 SGHDT, CDR2 YYEEEE. The ends lost 2 bases at V and 0 bases at J; junction bases unmatched: 3. DNA of the CDR3: TGTGCCAGCAGCTTAGGGACAGGAGCGAACACCGGGGAGCTGTTTTTT. It encodes CASSLGTGANTGELFF.

About this clonotype: This may arise from a read error, as a much more abundant clone is one base away. The CDR3 here is CASSPPTGSTDTQYF. CDR3 DNA: TGTGCCAGCTCACCTCCCACAGGCTCCACAGATACGCAGTATTTT. The rearrangement links TRBV18 to TRBJ2-3, with D perhaps TRBD1 (5 bases). This CDR3 comprises 15 residues. The germline gives CDR1 KGHSH, CDR2 LQKENI. Trimming cost V 3 bases and J 2 bases, with 12 bases left between them. The variable domain in full, with the rest retrieved from reference TRBV18 and TRBJ2-3, is NAGVMQNPRHLVRRRGQEARLRCSPMKGHSHVYWYRQLPEEGLKFMVYLQKENIIDESGMPKERFSAEFPKEGPSILRIQQVVRGDSAAYFCASSPPTGSTDTQYFGPGTRLTVL.

This chain links TRBV7-3 with TRBJ2-1; 13 nucleotides match TRBD2. J lost 7 bases, V lost 5 bases, and 5 bases had no gene match. CDR3 length: 15 amino acids. The germline CDR1 and CDR2 sequences are SGHTA and FQGTGA. CDR3 amino acids: CASSRTSGSMNEQFF. The CDR3 DNA is TGTGCCAGCAGCCGGACTAGCGGGAGTATGAATGAGCAGTTCTTC.

At least ten counts were recorded for this clonotype. J is TRBJ2-4 and V is TRBV25-1; possibly TRBD1 for D (5 bases). The germline V and J ends were trimmed by 5 bases and 0 bases, with 11 bases remaining between them. This CDR3 contains 15 residues. CDR1 is MGHDK, CDR2 SYGVNS, per germline. CDR3 region: CASSTTVEAKNIQYF. In DNA, the CDR3 is TGTGCCAGCAGTACGACAGTTGAAGCCAAAAACATTCAGTACTTC.

The CDR3 loop reads CASSSHGAYEQYV. The CDR3 DNA reads TGTGCCAGCAGTTCCCATGGGGCCTACGAGCAGTACGTC. This chain links TRBV12-3 or TRBV12-4 with TRBJ2-7, with D unclear. This CDR3 has 13 residues. V lost 4 bases and J lost 2, with 9 bases in between.

The V and J genes are TRBV27 and TRBJ2-1; D not certain. Germline V gene data show CDR1 as MNHEY and CDR2 as SMNVEV (reference sequence). V shed 5 bases and J shed 5 bases, with 4 bases lying between them. The CDR3 runs 11 residues. As DNA, the CDR3 is TGTGCCAGCAGTACCAACAATGAGCAGTTCTTC. Residues: CASSTNNEQFF.

This clonotype was observed many times. V gene TRBV20-1 combines with J gene TRBJ2-2, with 8 bases identical to TRBD1. V dropped 4 bases and J dropped 0; count of bases not matched to a gene: 19. The germline gives CDR1 DFQATT, CDR2 SNEGSKA (reference sequence). The CDR3 is 20 amino acids. CDR3: CSATPMSGTGGRANTGELFF. As DNA, the CDR3 is TGCAGTGCTACACCCATGTCCGGGACAGGTGGACGAGCGAACACCGGGGAGCTGTTTTTT.

At least ten counts were recorded for this clonotype. The chain is built from TRBV5-4 and TRBJ1-3, with a weak D call TRBD1 (6 bases). Germline CDR1 SGHNT, CDR2 YYREEE (reference sequence). The V end lost 6 bases, the J end lost 0 bases, and 16 bases lay between the germline ends. This CDR3 region has 16 residues. CDR3 region: CASTKDRQASGNTIYF. CDR3 nucleotide sequence: TGTGCCAGCACCAAGGACAGACAAGCCTCTGGAAACACCATATATTTT.

This clonotype appeared a few times. The chain couples TRBV9 to TRBJ2-2; 9 positions match TRBD1. Germline CDR1 and CDR2: SGDLS and YYNGEE. V dropped 6 bases and J dropped 4; count of bases not matched to a gene: 7. The CDR3 is made up of 15 amino acids. The CDR3 reads CASNQQGALTGELFF. DNA for the CDR3: TGTGCCAGCAACCAACAGGGGGCCCTCACCGGGGAGCTGTTTTTT.

This clonotype has a count of ten or more. The chain joins TRBV28 to TRBJ2-7, with D possibly being TRBD1 or TRBD2 (5 bases each). Trimming pared 5 bases from V and 4 bases from J, leaving 18 bases between. This CDR3 region has 15 residues. The germline V gene has CDR1 MDHEN and CDR2 SYDVKM. CDR3 amino acids: CASSPPWGAGYEQYF. CDR3 nucleotides: TGTGCCAGCAGTCCCCCCTGGGGCGCGGGTTACGAGCAGTACTTC.

The chain recombines TRBV7-2 with TRBJ2-1; D is undetermined. V was shortened by 5 bases and J by 15 bases, with 17 bases between the two germline ends. The CDR3 is made up of 12 amino acids. CDR1 SGHTA and CDR2 FQGNSA come from the germline V gene. In nucleotides, the CDR3 is TGTGCCAGCAGCCTCTTATTATCGTCTCGGTTCTTC. Translated: CASSLLLSSRFF.

Relative to its sample, this clonotype is medium-sized. The CDR3 sequence: CASSSTDYNEQFF. The CDR3 region has the DNA TGTGCCAGCAGTTCGACAGACTACAATGAGCAGTTCTTC. V usage is TRBV7-6 and J usage is TRBJ2-1; D is possibly TRBD1 (5 bases). The germline V gene encodes CDR1 SGHVS and CDR2 FNYEAQ. The V and J ends lost 6 bases and 3 bases respectively, with 9 bases between them. The CDR3 covers 13 residues.

This chain joins TRBV24-1 and TRBJ1-1; perhaps TRBD1 as D (5 bases). Trimming shortened V by 4 bases and J by 2 bases, and 7 bases separated the two germline ends. The CDR3 covers 13 residues. Looked up from germline, CDR1 is KGHDR and CDR2 is SFDVKD. The CDR3 loop reads CATSDGQNTEAFF. CDR3 in DNA: TGTGCCACCAGTGACGGACAAAACACTGAAGCTTTCTTT.

This clonotype counts as medium-sized. This rearrangement joins TRBV6-5 to TRBJ2-3; D tentatively reads TRBD1 or TRBD2 (6 bases each). V was clipped by 5 bases and J by 3 bases, with 21 bases between them. The CDR3 spans 17 residues. The germline CDR1 and CDR2 sequences are MNHEY and SVGAGI. In DNA form, the CDR3 reads TGTGCCAGCAGTCAAACCGGGGGCCGTGGACGTACAGATACGCAGTATTTT. This gives the protein CASSQTGGRGRTDTQYF.

There are many counts of this clonotype. The chain uses TRBV19 and TRBJ1-1; TRBD1 is a possible D gene (5 bases). This CDR3 contains 15 residues. Germline V CDR1 and CDR2: LNHDA, SQIVND (reference sequence). Trimming removed 6 bases at V and 5 bases at J, with 19 bases between. This CDR3 is CASSRITGGATEAFF. CDR3 nucleotides: TGTGCCAGTAGCCGGATCACGGGTGGGGCTACTGAAGCTTTCTTT.

The chain combines TRBV7-9 with TRBJ1-4; D unresolved. CDR3 length: 14 amino acids. CDR1 SEHNR and CDR2 FQNEAQ come from the germline V gene (reference sequence). Trimming removed 0 bases at V and 6 bases at J, with 8 bases between. CDR3 residues: CASSLAGSYEKLFF. Written as DNA, the CDR3 is TGTGCCAGCAGCTTAGCCGGGTCTTATGAAAAACTGTTTTTT.

This clonotype has at least ten counts. This CDR3 is CASSQKYRGNSPLHF. The CDR3 nucleotides are TGTGCCAGCAGCCAAAAATACAGGGGGAATTCACCCCTCCACTTT. The genes are TRBV4-2 and TRBJ1-6; TRBD1 matches at 8 bases. Losses at the gene ends were 2 bases for V and 7 bases for J; bases not matched to a gene: 4. This CDR3 comprises 15 residues. CDR1 LGHNA and CDR2 YNFKEQ come from the germline V gene.

This clonotype was counted at least ten times. The chain couples TRBV7-2 to TRBJ1-5; D ambiguous. The CDR3 is made up of 13 amino acids. V was clipped by 2 bases and J by 7 bases, with 9 bases between them. Germline values: CDR1 SGHTA, CDR2 FQGNSA. CDR3 coding DNA: TGTGCCAGCAGCTTAAAGGGCACCCAGCCCCAGCATTTT. Protein product: CASSLKGTQPQHF.

Ten or more counts support this clonotype. This sequence joins TRBV6-2 or TRBV6-3 and TRBJ1-5; perhaps TRBD1 as D (5 bases). Per germline, CDR1 MNHEY and CDR2 SVGEGT. Trimming took off 6 bases at V and 0 bases at J, with 6 bases between the two ends. The CDR3 totals 13 residues. The CDR3 here is CASSQGSNQPQHF. CDR3 bases: TGTGCCAGCAGCCAGGGTAGCAATCAGCCCCAGCATTTT.

The CDR3 region is CSVTDRDEQFF. The CDR3 DNA follows: TGCAGCGTAACTGACAGGGATGAGCAGTTCTTC. V gene TRBV29-1 combines with J gene TRBJ2-1, with 7 nucleotides matching TRBD1. The CDR3 contains 11 residues. V lost 6 bases, J lost 8 bases, and 4 bases stayed unmatched. CDR1 and CDR2 from the germline V gene are SQVTM and ANQGSEA.